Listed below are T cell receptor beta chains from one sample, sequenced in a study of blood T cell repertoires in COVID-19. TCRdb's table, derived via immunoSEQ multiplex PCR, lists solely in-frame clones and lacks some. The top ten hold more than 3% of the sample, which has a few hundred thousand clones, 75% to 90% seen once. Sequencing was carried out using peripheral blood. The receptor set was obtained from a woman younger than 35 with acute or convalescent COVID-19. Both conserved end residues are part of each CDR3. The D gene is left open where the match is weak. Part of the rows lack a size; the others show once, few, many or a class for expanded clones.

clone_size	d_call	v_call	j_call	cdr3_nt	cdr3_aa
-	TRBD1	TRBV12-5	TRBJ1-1	TGTGCTAGTGGTTTTTGGGGACAGGAAGCTTTCTTT	CASGFWGQEAFF
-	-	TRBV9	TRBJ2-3	TGTGCCAGCAGCGTAGGAGGGTTAAATACGCAGTATTTT	CASSVGGLNTQYF
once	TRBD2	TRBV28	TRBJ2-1	TGTGCCAGCAGTCCGACGGGGGGAGTGACTTACAATGAGCAGTTCTTC	CASSPTGGVTYNEQFF
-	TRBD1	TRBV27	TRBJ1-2	TGTGCCAGCAGTTCAATTTCCGGGACAGGGCGAAGCTACACCTTC	CASSSISGTGRSYTF
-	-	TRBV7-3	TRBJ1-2	TGTGCCAGCAGCCTTATAGACGATTCGGGGGACTTCCACTATGGCTACACCTTC	CASSLIDDSGDFHYGYTF
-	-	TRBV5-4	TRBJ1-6	TGTGCCAGCAGCGCCGGAGGGCCCACCGGATCACCCCTCCACTTT	CASSAGGPTGSPLHF
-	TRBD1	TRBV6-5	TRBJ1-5	TGTGCCAGCAGCAAGACAGGGGCGGGCAATCAGCCCCAGCATTTT	CASSKTGAGNQPQHF
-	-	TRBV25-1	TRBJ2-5	TGTGCCAGCAGTGCGGCAGGATCAGAGACCCAGTACTTC	CASSAAGSETQYF
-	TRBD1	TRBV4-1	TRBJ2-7	TGCGCCAGCAGCCAGAATTCCGGGACAGGGGGCGAGCAGTACTTC	CASSQNSGTGGEQYF
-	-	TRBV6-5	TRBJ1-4	TGTGCCAGCAGTTACTCGGAGGCGTCAACTAATGAAAAACTGTTTTTT	CASSYSEASTNEKLFF
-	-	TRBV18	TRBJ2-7	TGTGCCAGCTCACTATTTCGGTCCGAGCAGTACTTC	CASSLFRSEQYF
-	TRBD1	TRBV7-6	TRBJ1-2	TGTGCCAGCAGCTCTACAGGGGGCGCATCCAACTATGGCTACACCTTC	CASSSTGGASNYGYTF
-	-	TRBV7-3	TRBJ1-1	TGTGCCAGCAGCTTAACCCGGGATACAGTACCTGAAGCTTTCTTT	CASSLTRDTVPEAFF
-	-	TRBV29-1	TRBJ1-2	TGCAGCGCAACAGGAAGGGATGGCTACACCTTC	CSATGRDGYTF
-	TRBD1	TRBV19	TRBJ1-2	TGTGCCAGTAGTATCTTCAGGGGGGAAGGCTACACCTTC	CASSIFRGEGYTF
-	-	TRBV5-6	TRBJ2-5	TGTGCCAGCAGCCCTGGGGTGGGGGCGGAGACCCAGTACTTC	CASSPGVGAETQYF
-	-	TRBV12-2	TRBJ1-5	TGTGCAAGTCCCCCGGGGTGTCAGCCCCAGCATTTT	CASPPGCQPQHF
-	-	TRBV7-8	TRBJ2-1	TGTGCCAGCAGCTTAAGGAGTTTCAATGAGCAGTTCTTC	CASSLRSFNEQFF
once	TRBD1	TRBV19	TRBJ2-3	TGTGCCAGTAGCAATAGGGACAGGTGGGCAGATACGCAGTATTTT	CASSNRDRWADTQYF
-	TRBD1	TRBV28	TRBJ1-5	TGTGCCAGCAGTTCGGACAGGGCGGCTTGGCCCCAGCATTTT	CASSSDRAAWPQHF
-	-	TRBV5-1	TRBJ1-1	TGCGCCAGCAGCTTGGTCGGACAGAACACTGAAGCTTTCTTT	CASSLVGQNTEAFF
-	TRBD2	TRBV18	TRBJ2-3	TGTGCCAGCTCACCGCCGAGGCTAGCGGGAGTTGATACGCAGTATTTT	CASSPPRLAGVDTQYF
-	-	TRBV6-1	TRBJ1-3	TGTGCCAGCAGTGACCACAGTCCGGGAACTGGAAACACCATATATTTT	CASSDHSPGTGNTIYF
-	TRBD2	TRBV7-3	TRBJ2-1	TGTGCCAGCAGCATCACTAGCGGGAGCGGAAATGAGCAGTTCTTC	CASSITSGSGNEQFF
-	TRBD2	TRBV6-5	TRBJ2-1	TGTGCCAGCAGTTACCGGACTAGCGGACTCAATGAGCAGTTCTTC	CASSYRTSGLNEQFF
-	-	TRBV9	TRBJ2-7	TGTGCCAGCAGCGTAGATCAGGGGCTGTACGAGCAGTACTTC	CASSVDQGLYEQYF